Shown below are 24 T cell receptor beta chains from a single sample sequenced in a study of T cell repertoires in cytomegalovirus infection. One entry per CDR3 protein results from TCRdb running MiXCR on the reads. The data hold 570,000 or so distinct CDR3 sequences, with around two fifths observed a single time. Antigens for these TCRs are unknown. Sequencing used cultured PBMCs, obtained from culture after CMV antigen stimulation. The source of these receptors is a human donor in good health (CMV status not recorded). Some clones in this sample may be carry-over from other donors' samples.

Details on this clonotype: The conserved closing phenylalanine or tryptophan is absent in this CDR3, likely reflecting a read error. The chain combines TRBV7-2 with TRBJ2-7; no reliable D call. Deletions cut 7 bases from V and 5 bases from J, with 15 bases between. Germline CDR1 SGHTA, CDR2 FQGNSA. This CDR3 region has 13 residues. CDR3 amino acids: CASTYRLGDEQYL. CDR3 bases: TGTGCCAGCACCTACCGACTTGGCGACGAGCAGTACCTC.

This rearrangement joins TRBV7-8 to TRBJ2-1; 8 bases align to TRBD2. This CDR3 spans 15 amino acids. The ends lost 5 bases at V and 7 bases at J; junction bases unmatched: 10. CDR1 SGHVS and CDR2 FQNEAQ come from the germline V gene. CDR3 in amino acids: CASSPTGTSGNEQFF. Written as DNA, the CDR3 is TGTGCCAGCAGCCCAACCGGCACTAGCGGTAATGAGCAGTTCTTC.

Only a few counts were recorded for this clonotype. J is TRBJ2-5 and V is TRBV12-5, with 7 positions matching TRBD2. CDR3 size: 14 residues. Trimming cost V 7 bases and J 5 bases; bases outside gene matches: 10. Germline V gene data show CDR1 as LGHNT and CDR2 as FRNRAP. The DNA of the CDR3 is TGTGCTAGTGCCCGGGGAGGGACCGAGGAGACCCAGTACTTC. As protein: CASARGGTEETQYF.

This clonotype was detected a few times. The chain employs TRBV7-2 and TRBJ2-7; D unclear. V lost 2 bases, J lost 2 bases, and 13 bases lay in between. Germline CDR1 and CDR2: SGHTA and FQGNSA. The CDR3 runs to 15 residues. The CDR3 nucleotides are TGTGCCAGCAGCTTACTCATCACCAATACCTACGAGCAGTACTTC. It specifies CASSLLITNTYEQYF.

The sample holds a few counts of this clonotype. This chain links TRBV19 with TRBJ2-1, with D tentatively TRBD2 (5 bases). Germline-derived CDR1 and CDR2 are LNHDA and SQIVND (reference sequence). The length of the CDR3 is 12 residues. Trimming cost V 1 base and J 8 bases, with 6 bases left between them. CDR3 sequence: CASSIGRDEQFF. DNA for the CDR3: TGTGCCAGTAGTATAGGGCGGGATGAGCAGTTCTTC.

This clonotype was counted once. CDR3 coding DNA: TGTGCCAGCAGTTGGGGGGGGACAGATACGCAGTATTTT. It encodes CASSWGGTDTQYF. This chain links TRBV6-6 with TRBJ2-3; 7 bases align to TRBD2. Germline V gene sequence: CDR1 MNHNY, CDR2 SVGAGI (reference sequence). After removal of 4 bases from V and 3 bases from J, the junction contained 1 base not matched to a gene. This CDR3 comprises 13 residues.

The gene calls are TRBV7-2 and TRBJ1-1, with D unresolved. Trimming took off 5 bases at V and 1 base at J, with 11 bases between the two ends. This CDR3 contains 14 residues. Germline V CDR1 and CDR2: SGHTA, FQGNSA. This chain's CDR3 is CASSTRAQNTEAFF. In nucleotides, the CDR3 is TGTGCCAGCAGCACTCGGGCCCAGAACACTGAAGCTTTCTTT. The whole variable domain, filled in from reference TRBV7-2 and TRBJ1-1, reads GAGVSQSPSNKVTEKGKDVELRCDPISGHTALYWYRQSLGQGLEFLIYFQGNSAPDKSGLPSDRFSAERTGGSVSTLTIQRTQQEDSAVYLCASSTRAQNTEAFFGQGTRLTVV.

This clonotype has only a few counts. This sequence joins TRBV7-6 and TRBJ2-3; no firm D call. CDR3 size: 14 residues. Trimming removed 4 bases at V and 4 bases at J, with 12 bases between. Germline lookup yields CDR1 SGHVS and CDR2 FNYEAQ. This CDR3 reads CASSSNTLPDTQYF. CDR3 sequence (DNA): TGTGCCAGCAGCTCTAATACCCTCCCAGATACGCAGTATTTT.

The rearrangement joins TRBV10-1 to TRBJ2-1, with 10 bases matching TRBD2. The V segment lost 2 bases and the J segment 7 bases; nucleotides outside the gene matches: 11. CDR1 WNHNN and CDR2 SYGVQD come from the germline V gene (reference sequence). This CDR3 has 17 amino acids. CDR3 DNA: TGCGCCAGCAGTGAGAGGGCTAGCGGGAGTCTGGGAAATGAGCAGTTCTTC. It specifies CASSERASGSLGNEQFF.

The CDR3 bases are TGTGCCAGCAGGCCGGATGGGGAGACCCAGTACTTC. As protein: CASRPDGETQYF. The chain joins TRBV6-2 or TRBV6-3 to TRBJ2-5; D is undetermined. This CDR3 has 12 residues. V was shortened by 6 bases and J by 5 bases, with 10 bases between the two germline ends. Germline-derived CDR1 and CDR2 are MNHEY and SVGEGT.

This clonotype turned up a few times. This chain connects TRBV20-1 to TRBJ2-3, with D maybe TRBD2 (6 bases). Trimming stripped 0 bases from V and 0 bases from J, with 10 bases between. Germline CDR1 is DFQATT and CDR2 is SNEGSKA (reference sequence). The CDR3 has 15 amino acids. Written as DNA, the CDR3 is TGCAGTGCTAGAGATTCGCGGGGTAGCACAGATACGCAGTATTTT. Translated, it gives CSARDSRGSTDTQYF.

The chain carries TRBV10-2 and TRBJ2-5, with no clear D. The CDR3 extends over 12 amino acids. V lost 4 bases and J lost 5, with 8 bases in between. Germline CDR1 WSHSY, CDR2 SAAADI. The CDR3 sequence: CASSVARETQYF. In nucleotides, the CDR3 is TGCGCCAGCAGTGTAGCCCGGGAGACCCAGTACTTC.

The chain joins TRBV7-6 to TRBJ2-7, with 7 bases identical to TRBD1. Trimming took 5 bases from V and 5 from J; bases not matched to a gene: 6. The CDR3 totals 13 residues. Germline V gives CDR1 SGHVS, CDR2 FNYEAQ. The DNA for the CDR3 is TGTGCCAGCAGCGCCCGGGACAGCGACGAGCAGTACTTC. This gives the protein CASSARDSDEQYF.

V gene TRBV6-6 combines with J gene TRBJ2-5, with D hard to call. V was clipped by 0 bases and J by 4 bases, with 21 bases between them. The CDR3 spans 18 residues. The germline V gene has CDR1 MNHNY and CDR2 SVGAGI (reference sequence). CDR3 coding DNA: TGTGCCAGCAGTTACTCGACGCCCGTTCTGGCATCGGGAGAGACCCAGTACTTC. This codes for CASSYSTPVLASGETQYF.

The gene calls are TRBV7-2 and TRBJ2-3; 10 bases match TRBD2. V trimming: 0 bases; J trimming: 0 bases; junction bases outside the gene matches: 6. The length of the CDR3 is 18 residues. Germline V CDR1 and CDR2: SGHTA, FQGNSA. CDR3 in amino acids: CASSLALAGGLSTDTQYF. The CDR3 nucleotides are TGTGCCAGCAGCTTAGCGTTAGCGGGAGGACTTAGCACAGATACGCAGTATTTT.

This clonotype was counted ten times or more. The chain uses TRBV7-8 and TRBJ1-1; D possibly corresponds to TRBD1 (5 bases). Germline CDR1 and CDR2: SGHVS and FQNEAQ. Trimming shortened V by 2 bases and J by 1 base, and 14 bases separated the two germline ends. The CDR3 covers 16 residues. CDR3 coding DNA: TGTGCCAGCAGCTTACGGGGCGGACTTAGGAACACTGAAGCTTTCTTT. Its protein is CASSLRGGLRNTEAFF.

On this clonotype: Compared with germline, one end of the junction differs, possibly owing to a read error. The gene calls are TRBV7-6 and TRBJ1-3; D is perhaps TRBD1 (6 bases). Germline V CDR1 and CDR2: SGHVS, FNYEAQ. The CDR3 is 14 amino acids. The CDR3 spells CASSSRTDGNTIFF. The CDR3 nucleotides are TGTGCCAGCAGCTCACGGACAGACGGAAACACCATATTTTTT.

The rearrangement joins TRBV7-9 to TRBJ2-1; 8 positions match TRBD2. J lost 1 base, V lost 4 bases, and 6 bases had no gene match. CDR1 and CDR2 (germline): SEHNR, FQNEAQ (reference sequence). CDR3 size: 16 residues. The DNA of the CDR3 is TGTGCCAGCAGCTGGGCGGGGGGTAGATCCTACAATGAGCAGTTCTTC. Amino acid sequence: CASSWAGGRSYNEQFF.

This clonotype was found a few times. The chain employs TRBV12-3 or TRBV12-4 and TRBJ2-5, with TRBD2 identical over 14 bases. This CDR3 has 15 amino acids. Losses at the gene ends were 5 bases for V and 9 bases for J; bases not matched to a gene: 8. Written as DNA, the CDR3 is TGTGCCAGCAGTCAAGGGACTAGCGGGGGCTGGGCCCAGTACTTC. This gives the protein CASSQGTSGGWAQYF.

The CDR3 spells CASTGSGSPNEQYF. In DNA form, the CDR3 reads TGTGCCAGCACCGGTAGCGGGAGTCCCAACGAGCAGTACTTC. J is TRBJ2-7 and V is TRBV6-2 or TRBV6-3, with 9 bases matching TRBD2. The V gene's germline CDR1 is MNHEY and CDR2 SVGEGT. The CDR3 length is 14 residues. The junction had 9 bases not matched to a gene; V was cut back by 7 bases and J by 5 bases.

The chain joins TRBV6-2 or TRBV6-3 to TRBJ1-5; D is possibly TRBD1 (5 bases). The germline V and J ends were trimmed by 6 bases and 13 bases, with 19 bases remaining between them. In germline, CDR1 is MNHEY, CDR2 SVGEGT. This CDR3 has 13 amino acids. CDR3 DNA: TGTGCCAGCAGGGAATCCGGGGCCAGAGAACAGCATTTT. This codes for CASRESGAREQHF.

The gene calls are TRBV2 and TRBJ2-5; TRBD2 aligns across 11 bases. V lost 7 bases, J lost 4 bases, and 5 bases stayed unmatched. The germline CDR1 and CDR2 sequences are SNHLY and FYNNEI. The CDR3 is 14 amino acids. For the CDR3, the DNA is TGTGCCAGCAACCGACTAGCGGGGATAGAGACCCAGTACTTC. It codes for CASNRLAGIETQYF.

This clonotype was counted only a few times. The chain uses TRBV6-5 and TRBJ2-3; D is unresolved. The V end was cut by 6 bases, the J end by 5 bases, with 9 bases between. The V gene's germline CDR1 is MNHEY and CDR2 SVGAGI. The CDR3 is made up of 12 amino acids. CDR3 protein: CASRTSGDTQYF. In DNA, the CDR3 is TGTGCCAGCAGAACCTCGGGAGATACGCAGTATTTT.

This clonotype was detected only a few times. The chain couples TRBV7-2 to TRBJ2-7, with D possibly matching TRBD2 (6 bases). The CDR3 has 15 residues. V was cut by 1 base and J by 2 bases, with 12 bases left in between. The germline CDR1 and CDR2 sequences are SGHTA and FQGNSA. CDR3 sequence reads: CASSLVGTATYEQYF. The CDR3 region has the DNA TGTGCCAGCAGCTTAGTAGGGACTGCCACCTACGAGCAGTACTTC.